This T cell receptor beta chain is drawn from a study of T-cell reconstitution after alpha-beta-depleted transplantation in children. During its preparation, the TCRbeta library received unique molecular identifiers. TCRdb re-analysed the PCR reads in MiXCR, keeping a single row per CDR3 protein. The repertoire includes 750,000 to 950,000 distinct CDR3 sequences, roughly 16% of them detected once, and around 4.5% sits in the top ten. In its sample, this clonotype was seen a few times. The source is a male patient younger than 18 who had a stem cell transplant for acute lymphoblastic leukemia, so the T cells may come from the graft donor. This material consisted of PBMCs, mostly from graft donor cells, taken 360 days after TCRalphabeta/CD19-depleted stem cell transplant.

CDR3 bases: TGTGCCAGCAGCTCTCGTGGTAGCGGGAGACACCAAGAGACCCAGTACTTC. It codes for CASSSRGSGRHQETQYF. The J gene is TRBJ2-5, the V gene TRBV5-6; 9 bases are a match to TRBD2. J lost 0 bases, V lost 3 bases, and 9 bases had no gene match. Per the germline V gene, CDR1 is SGHDT and CDR2 is YYEEEE. The CDR3 is 17 residues long.